The 20 T cell receptor beta chains below were found in one sample sequenced in a study of T-cell reconstitution after alpha-beta-depleted transplantation in children. A TCRbeta library incorporating unique molecular identifiers was prepared. TCRdb reprocessed the PCR reads via MiXCR and lists one record per CDR3 protein. The repertoire holds about 580,000 distinct CDR3 sequences, 23% seen once, with approximately 14% in the top ten. Specimen: PBMCs, mostly from graft donor cells, collected 360 days after TCRalphabeta/CD19-depleted stem cell transplant. The receptors originated from a boy under two years old who had a stem cell transplant for acute myeloid leukemia, so the T cells may come from the graft donor.

In its sample, this clonotype was seen many times. The chain carries TRBV6-5 and TRBJ2-7; a weak D match, TRBD2 (5 bases). The CDR3 sequence is 15 residues long. Germline CDR1 is MNHEY and CDR2 is SVGAGI. Trimming took 0 bases from V and 2 from J, leaving 11 bases between them. The CDR3 reads CASSYSMFGAYEQYV. CDR3 nucleotide sequence: TGTGCCAGCAGTTACTCGATGTTCGGGGCCTACGAGCAGTACGTC.

This clonotype has at least ten counts. This chain links TRBV2 with TRBJ2-5; the D call may be TRBD1 or TRBD2 (5 bases each). Germline V gene data show CDR1 as SNHLY and CDR2 as FYNNEI. V lost 7 bases and J 3 bases, leaving 12 bases between the germline ends. The CDR3 contains 13 residues. CDR3 in DNA: TGTGCCAGCATGGGGACCGGGAAAGAGACCCAGTACTTC. It yields the protein CASMGTGKETQYF. Full variable domain (missing parts from reference TRBV2 and TRBJ2-5): EPEVTQTPSHQVTQMGQEVILRCVPISNHLYFYWYRQILGQKVEFLVSFYNNEISEKSEIFDDQFSVERPDGSNFTLKIRSTKLEDSAMYFCASMGTGKETQYFGPGTRLLVL.

This clonotype has ten or more counts. The chain is built from TRBV9 and TRBJ2-2; 15 bases are a match to TRBD2. From germline, CDR1 is SGDLS and CDR2 YYNGEE. After removal of 3 bases from V and 5 bases from J, the junction contained 5 bases not matched to a gene. The CDR3 consists of 17 residues. The CDR3 loop is CASSDRTSGGDTGELFF. Here the CDR3 DNA reads TGTGCCAGCAGCGACCGGACTAGCGGGGGGGATACCGGGGAGCTGTTTTTT.

This clonotype showed up many times. This chain connects TRBV12-3 or TRBV12-4 to TRBJ2-3; 8 bases align to TRBD1. V lost 8 bases and J lost 4; bases outside the gene matches: 17. CDR3 length: 17 amino acids. This CDR3 is CASGGFDRGGWPDTQYF. The CDR3, as DNA: TGTGCCAGCGGCGGATTTGACAGGGGAGGTTGGCCAGATACGCAGTATTTT.

At least ten counts were recorded for this clonotype. The genes are TRBV6-1 and TRBJ1-6; TRBD1 aligns across 8 bases. This CDR3 is built from 17 residues. Germline CDR1 reads MNHNS; CDR2 reads SASEGT. V shed 6 bases and J 5 bases; nucleotides not matched to a gene: 12. The CDR3 DNA reads as TGTGCCAGCAGGGGGAGGACAGGGAATTCGCATAATTCACCCCTCCACTTT. This gives the protein CASRGRTGNSHNSPLHF.

Many counts were recorded for this clonotype. This sequence joins TRBV29-1 and TRBJ2-7; 7 bases map to TRBD1. The CDR3 runs 11 residues. V lost 7 bases, J lost 9 bases, and 9 bases stayed unmatched. Germline V gene data show CDR1 as SQVTM and CDR2 as ANQGSEA. DNA for the CDR3: TGCAGCGCCCGGGACAGCCTAGTGCAGTACTTC. This encodes CSARDSLVQYF.

This clonotype was observed a few times. V and J are TRBV29-1 and TRBJ2-1; no definite D call. Trimming removed 6 bases at V and 14 bases at J, with 8 bases between. Germline loops: CDR1 SQVTM, CDR2 ANQGSEA. The CDR3 consists of 8 residues. The CDR3 is CSVGQEFF. Written as DNA, the CDR3 is TGCAGCGTGGGCCAAGAGTTCTTC.

The rearrangement uses TRBV6-5 and TRBJ2-7; a possible D gene is TRBD1 (6 bases). This CDR3 is built from 12 residues. Germline V gene lookup returns CDR1 MNHEY and CDR2 SVGAGI. The V end was cut by 10 bases, the J end by 3 bases, with 13 bases between. In DNA, the CDR3 is TGTGCCACTCTGGGGGCGTACTACGAGCAGTACTTC. Translation: CATLGAYYEQYF.

V and J are TRBV18 and TRBJ1-2, with 9 bases that match TRBD1. Germline trimming cut 3 bases from V and 8 bases from J; bases unmatched to any gene: 10. This CDR3 region has 15 residues. CDR1 is KGHSH and CDR2 is LQKENI in the germline V gene. CDR3 amino acids: CASSPTGTGSFGYTF. As DNA, the CDR3 is TGTGCCAGCTCACCGACCGGGACAGGGTCTTTCGGCTACACCTTC. The full variable domain, with the rest looked up from reference TRBV18 and TRBJ1-2, is NAGVMQNPRHLVRRRGQEARLRCSPMKGHSHVYWYRQLPEEGLKFMVYLQKENIIDESGMPKERFSAEFPKEGPSILRIQQVVRGDSAAYFCASSPTGTGSFGYTFGSGTRLTVV.

This clonotype was observed many times. CDR3 in DNA: TGTGCCACCAGCAGAGAGGGTTATCGGACTGAAGCTTTCTTT. Its translation is CATSREGYRTEAFF. The chain joins TRBV15 to TRBJ1-1; D not certain. This CDR3 spans 14 amino acids. CDR1 LNHNV and CDR2 YYDKDF come from the germline V gene (reference sequence). The V end was cut by 0 bases, the J end by 5 bases, with 10 bases between. Together with reference TRBV15 and TRBJ1-1, the CDR3 gives the full variable domain: DAMVIQNPRYQVTQFGKPVTLSCSQTLNHNVMYWYQQKSSQAPKLLFHYYDKDFNNEADTPDNFQSRRPNTSFCFLDIRSPGLGDTAMYLCATSREGYRTEAFFGQGTRLTVV.

V usage is TRBV7-9 and J usage is TRBJ2-3; a weak D match, TRBD1 (5 bases). Germline V gives CDR1 SEHNR, CDR2 FQNEAQ (reference sequence). With 1 base removed from V and 5 bases from J, the gap between germline ends came to 13 bases. This CDR3 comprises 15 residues. CDR3 in amino acids: CASSLVSQGQDTQYF. The CDR3 nucleotides read TGTGCCAGCAGCTTAGTAAGTCAGGGTCAAGATACGCAGTATTTT.

This chain uses TRBV2 with TRBJ2-7, with 12 bases fitting TRBD1. The CDR3 runs to 14 residues. J lost 6 bases, V lost 3 bases, and 3 bases had no gene match. From germline, CDR1 is SNHLY and CDR2 FYNNEI. The CDR3 DNA reads TGTGCCAGCAGTGACGGGACAGGGGGCTCCGAGCAGTACTTC. It yields the protein CASSDGTGGSEQYF.

This chain connects TRBV20-1 to TRBJ1-5, with D tentatively TRBD1 (5 bases). The CDR3 consists of 16 residues. CDR1 and CDR2 from the germline V gene are DFQATT and SNEGSKA (reference sequence). CDR3 coding DNA: TGCTGCGCTAGTACAGGTGGATTGGGTAGCAATCAGCCCCAGCATTTT. Amino acids: CCASTGGLGSNQPQHF.

This clonotype was picked up many times. The rearrangement joins TRBV2 to TRBJ2-2; the D gene is possibly TRBD1 (6 bases). V gave up 8 bases and J gave up 2 bases, with 12 bases separating them. This CDR3 is built from 14 residues. Looked up from germline, CDR1 is SNHLY and CDR2 is FYNNEI. The CDR3, as DNA: TGTGCCAGCCAGGACAGCCCCAACACCGGGGAGCTGTTTTTT. Protein sequence: CASQDSPNTGELFF.

This chain uses TRBV13 with TRBJ2-2; the match to TRBD2 covers 8 bases. CDR3 length: 17 residues. Germline V gives CDR1 PRHDT, CDR2 FYEKMQ (reference sequence). J was trimmed by 2 bases and V by 5 bases; bases with no gene match: 10. CDR3 region: CASSPPTGLENTGELFF. The CDR3 region has the DNA TGTGCCAGCAGCCCTCCAACGGGACTAGAAAACACCGGGGAGCTGTTTTTT.

This clonotype was observed once. The chain links TRBV20-1 to TRBJ2-7, with 13 bases matching TRBD2. V trimming: 6 bases; J trimming: 5 bases; junction bases outside the gene matches: 4. This CDR3 has 13 amino acids. Germline loops: CDR1 DFQATT, CDR2 SNEGSKA (reference sequence). The CDR3 here is CSAAGLAGHEQYF. The CDR3, as DNA: TGCAGTGCCGCGGGACTAGCGGGGCACGAGCAGTACTTC.

The table lists this clonotype with many counts. The rearrangement uses TRBV28 and TRBJ2-7, with 9 bases fitting TRBD1. The CDR3 contains 16 residues. Per the germline V gene, CDR1 is MDHEN and CDR2 is SYDVKM. V shed 3 bases, J shed 6 bases, and the junction held 12 bases outside the gene matches. The CDR3 DNA sequence: TGTGCCAGCAGTTTGAGTATGGAGGACAGGGGTTCCGAGCAGTACGTC. This codes for CASSLSMEDRGSEQYV.

This clonotype was picked up many times. This sequence joins TRBV20-1 and TRBJ2-3; perhaps D is TRBD1 or TRBD2 (5 bases each). Germline loops: CDR1 DFQATT, CDR2 SNEGSKA (reference sequence). There are 14 residues in the CDR3. The V end lost 8 bases, the J end lost 1 base, and 16 bases lay between the germline ends. The CDR3 nucleotides read TGCAGTCCCGAGGGGTCGAGAGGCACAGATACGCAGTATTTT. Its protein product is CSPEGSRGTDTQYF.

The chain uses TRBV6-4 and TRBJ2-3; 8 positions match TRBD2. Germline V gene data show CDR1 as MRHNA and CDR2 as SNTAGT. The J segment lost 7 bases and the V segment lost 6 bases, leaving 9 bases of the junction unmatched. The CDR3 spans 14 residues. The CDR3 is CASSLAGGANTQYF. DNA for the CDR3: TGTGCCAGCAGCCTAGCCGGGGGGGCTAATACGCAGTATTTT.

The V call is TRBV20-1, the J call TRBJ2-7; a possible D gene is TRBD1 (6 bases). CDR3 length: 14 amino acids. Trimming left V 0 bases short and J 3 bases short, with 12 bases between. Germline V lookup: CDR1 DFQATT, CDR2 SNEGSKA (reference sequence). The CDR3 sequence: CSAREATGHYEQYV. For the CDR3, the DNA is TGCAGTGCTAGAGAAGCGACAGGACACTACGAGCAGTACGTC.